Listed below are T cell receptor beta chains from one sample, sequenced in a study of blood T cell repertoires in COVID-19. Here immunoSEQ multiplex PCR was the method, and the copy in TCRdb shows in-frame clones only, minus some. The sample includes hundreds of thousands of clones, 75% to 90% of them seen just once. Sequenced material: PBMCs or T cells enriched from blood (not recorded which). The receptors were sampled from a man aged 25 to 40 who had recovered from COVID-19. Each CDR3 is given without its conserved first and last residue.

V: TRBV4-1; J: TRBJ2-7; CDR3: ASSQGAPYEQY
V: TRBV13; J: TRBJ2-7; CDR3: ASSLVRLGGSYEQY
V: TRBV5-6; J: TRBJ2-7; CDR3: ASSSWGRPYEQY
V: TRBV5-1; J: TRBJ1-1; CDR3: ASSSTLRTGLNTEAF
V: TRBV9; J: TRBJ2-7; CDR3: ASSVGQSYEQY
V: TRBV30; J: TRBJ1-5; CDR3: AWSVPGGQPQH
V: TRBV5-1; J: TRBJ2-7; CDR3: ASKLAAGGTSYEQY
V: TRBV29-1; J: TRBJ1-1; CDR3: SVVRRDTEAF
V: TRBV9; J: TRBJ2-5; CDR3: ASSVLGLRQETQY
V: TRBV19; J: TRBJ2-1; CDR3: ASSILASGKNEQF
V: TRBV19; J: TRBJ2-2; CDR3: ASSLLGQGTGELF
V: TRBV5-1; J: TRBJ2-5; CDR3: ASSLEGDRYQETQY
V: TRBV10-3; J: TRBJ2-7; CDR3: AISESLTARGEQY
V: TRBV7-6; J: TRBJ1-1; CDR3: ASSSPTENTEAF
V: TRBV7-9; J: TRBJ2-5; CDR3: ASSLVKREETQY
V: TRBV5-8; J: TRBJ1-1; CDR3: ASLFRTGTNTEAF
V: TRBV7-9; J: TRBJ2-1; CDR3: ASSWSDEQF
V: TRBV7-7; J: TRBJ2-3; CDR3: ASSSYNTDTQY
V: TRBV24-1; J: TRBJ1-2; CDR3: ATSDDDKSYGYT
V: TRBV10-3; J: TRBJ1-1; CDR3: AISDQVNTEAF
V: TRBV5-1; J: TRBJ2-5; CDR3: ASSAGTAGETQY
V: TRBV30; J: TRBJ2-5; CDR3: AWSVRWTSGSLGRAETQY
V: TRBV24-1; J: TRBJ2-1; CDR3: ATSASGRATSYNEQF
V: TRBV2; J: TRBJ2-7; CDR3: ASLGDRGTYEQY
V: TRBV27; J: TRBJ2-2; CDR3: ASSTANTGELF
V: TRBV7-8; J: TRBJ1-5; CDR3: ASSLQGRKNQPQH
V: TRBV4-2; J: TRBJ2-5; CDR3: ASSQGGILGEETQY
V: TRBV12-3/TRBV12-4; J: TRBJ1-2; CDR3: ASSRRDGGYT
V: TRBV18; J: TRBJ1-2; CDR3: ASSPRTGGLNYGYT
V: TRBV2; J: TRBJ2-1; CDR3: ASRVGGGLNEQF
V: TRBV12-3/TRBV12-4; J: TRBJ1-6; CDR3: ASRWTDSPLH
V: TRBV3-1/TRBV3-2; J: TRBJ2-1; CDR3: ASSQASGRAYNEQF
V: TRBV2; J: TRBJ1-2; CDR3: ASSENRGNYGYT
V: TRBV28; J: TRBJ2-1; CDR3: ASSFPSGGNEQF
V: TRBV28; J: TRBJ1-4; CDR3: ASSFGRGGEEKLF
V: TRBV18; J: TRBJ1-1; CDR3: ASSPGQVNTEAF
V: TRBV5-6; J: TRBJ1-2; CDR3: ASAKLQAYT
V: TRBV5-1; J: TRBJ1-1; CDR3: ASTLTRQGLGKTEAF
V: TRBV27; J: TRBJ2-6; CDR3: ASKRQGYGANVLT
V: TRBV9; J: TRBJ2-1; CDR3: ASSVVGGGTYNEQF
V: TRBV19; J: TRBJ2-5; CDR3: ASSIVLHMETQY
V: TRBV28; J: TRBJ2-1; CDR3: ASSLYSGNGQF
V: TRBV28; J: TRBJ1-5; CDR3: ASRKTAYSNQPQH
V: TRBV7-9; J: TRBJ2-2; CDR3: ASSLTGRTGELF
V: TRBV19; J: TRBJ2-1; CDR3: ASRSSGRAVF
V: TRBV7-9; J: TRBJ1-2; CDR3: ATGQTLNYGYT
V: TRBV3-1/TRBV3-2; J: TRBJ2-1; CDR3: ASGSGQLHGEQF
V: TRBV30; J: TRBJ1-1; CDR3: AWSRDRGSTEAF
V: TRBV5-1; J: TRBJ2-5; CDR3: ASSLVTSGSGETQY
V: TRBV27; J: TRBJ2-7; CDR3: ASSITSSGRIYEQY
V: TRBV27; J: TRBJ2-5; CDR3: ASSRDRQETQY
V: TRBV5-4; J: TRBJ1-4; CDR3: ASSVGQVGEKLF
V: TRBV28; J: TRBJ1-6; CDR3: ASSFLTVRSYNSPLH
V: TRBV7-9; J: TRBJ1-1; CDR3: ASSLSGGTEAF
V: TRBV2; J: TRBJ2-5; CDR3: ASSEGGETQY
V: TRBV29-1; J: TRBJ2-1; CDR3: SVEMGGDEQF
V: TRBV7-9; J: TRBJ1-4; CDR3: ASSLGDRVEEKLF
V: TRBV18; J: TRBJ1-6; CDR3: ASSPTEISSTLH